The clone carrying this TCR beta chain was seen a handful of times. Its antigen is not identified. These data are taken from a study of T-cell reconstitution after alpha-beta-depleted transplantation in children. Study-level findings and limits: When one year had passed after transplant, most T-cell counts and diversity came from newly produced T cells. Expanded clones from the graft, numbering several hundred, reportedly supplied alpha-beta T cells about two months after transplant. Recipient T cells and thymic progenitors that survived gave rise to the high TCRbeta diversity observed at day 60 in some patients.

As it was prepared, the TCRbeta library received unique molecular identifiers. TCRdb reprocessed the PCR reads with MiXCR, giving one entry per CDR3 protein. The table includes around 490,000 distinct CDR3 sequences, about 10% detected once. This specimen consisted of PBMCs, mostly from graft donor cells, obtained 180 days after TCRalphabeta/CD19-depleted stem cell transplant. The clonotype originates from a female patient aged 2-9 years who had a stem cell transplant for aplastic anemia, so the T cells may come from the graft donor.

CDR3 sequence (DNA): TGTGCCAGCAGCCATAGGGACAGTCGTTCCACCTACGAGCAGTACTTC. Translating gives CASSHRDSRSTYEQYF. V gene TRBV7-9 combines with J gene TRBJ2-7; 7 bases line up with TRBD1. Germline V lookup: CDR1 SEHNR, CDR2 FQNEAQ (reference sequence). Germline trimming cut 5 bases from V and 2 bases from J; bases unmatched to any gene: 12. CDR3 size: 16 residues.